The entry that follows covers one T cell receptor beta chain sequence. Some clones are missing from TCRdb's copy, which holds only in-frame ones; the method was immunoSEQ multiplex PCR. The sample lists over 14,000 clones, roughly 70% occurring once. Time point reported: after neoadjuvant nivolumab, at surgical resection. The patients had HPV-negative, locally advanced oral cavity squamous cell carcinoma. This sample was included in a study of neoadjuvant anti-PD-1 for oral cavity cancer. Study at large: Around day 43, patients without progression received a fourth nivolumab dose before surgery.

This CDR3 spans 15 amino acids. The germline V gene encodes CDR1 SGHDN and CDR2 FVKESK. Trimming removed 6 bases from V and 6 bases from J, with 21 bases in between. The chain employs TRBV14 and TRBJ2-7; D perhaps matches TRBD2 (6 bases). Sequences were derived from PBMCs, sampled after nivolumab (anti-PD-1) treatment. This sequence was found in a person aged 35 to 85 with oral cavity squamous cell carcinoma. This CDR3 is CASSHPGAGGREQYF. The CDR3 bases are TGTGCCAGCAGTCATCCGGGAGCCGGCGGTCGCGAGCAGTACTTC.